This paragraph covers one TCR beta chain sequence. Its target is not known. The junction departs from germline at one end; a sequencing error may be responsible. RNA transcripts provided the template for amplifying TCR beta CDR3 regions. Following a first-round RT-PCR that used HTBI primers, a second-round multiplex PCR was carried out. TCRdb re-analysed the multiplex PCR reads in MiXCR, keeping a single row per CDR3 protein. The sample has about 1.2 million distinct CDR3 sequences, about 36% seen once. The hyperthyroidism patients had a new diagnosis of under 2 months' duration and were aged 18 to 65. A diagnosis was made from clinical symptoms together with serum thyroxine, TRAb, thyroid ultrasound and orbital computed tomography. These data are taken from a study of Graves' ophthalmopathy and Graves' hyperthyroidism. Notes on the study in general: Most thyroid clonotypes expanded beyond 0.001 frequency were also found in blood. Discrimination between ophthalmopathy and stable hyperthyroidism by a 13-signature model showed roughly 88% sensitivity and 70% to 82% specificity.

Sequencing input: peripheral blood or thyroid tissue (not recorded which). This TCR derives from an adult man with Graves' hyperthyroidism.

The CDR3 sequence: CASSLTGEAEKLLF. CDR3 sequence (DNA): TGTGCCAGCAGCTTGACGGGGGAGGCGGAAAAACTGCTTTTT. The rearrangement joins TRBV7-2 to TRBJ1-4, with D possibly matching TRBD1 (5 bases). Germline values: CDR1 SGHTA, CDR2 FQGNSA. The CDR3 has 14 residues.